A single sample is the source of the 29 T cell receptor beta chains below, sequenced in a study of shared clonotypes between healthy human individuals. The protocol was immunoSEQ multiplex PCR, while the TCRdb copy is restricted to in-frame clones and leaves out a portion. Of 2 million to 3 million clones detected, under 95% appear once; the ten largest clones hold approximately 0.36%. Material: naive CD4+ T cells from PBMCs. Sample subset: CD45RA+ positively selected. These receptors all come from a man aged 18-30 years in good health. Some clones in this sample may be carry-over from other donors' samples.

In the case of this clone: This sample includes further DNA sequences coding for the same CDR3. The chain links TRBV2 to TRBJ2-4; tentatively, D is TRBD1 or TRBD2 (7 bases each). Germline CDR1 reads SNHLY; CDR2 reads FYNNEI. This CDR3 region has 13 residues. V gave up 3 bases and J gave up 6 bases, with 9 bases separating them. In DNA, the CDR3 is TGTGCCAGCAGTGACAGGGGGGGAAACATTCAGTACTTC. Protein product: CASSDRGGNIQYF.

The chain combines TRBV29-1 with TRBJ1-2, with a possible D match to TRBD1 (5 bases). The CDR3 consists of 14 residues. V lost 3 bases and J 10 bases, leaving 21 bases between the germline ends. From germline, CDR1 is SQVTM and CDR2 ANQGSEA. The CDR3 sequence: CSVDLNTGGAVYTF. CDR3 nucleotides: TGCAGCGTTGACCTTAACACAGGTGGGGCGGTCTACACCTTC.

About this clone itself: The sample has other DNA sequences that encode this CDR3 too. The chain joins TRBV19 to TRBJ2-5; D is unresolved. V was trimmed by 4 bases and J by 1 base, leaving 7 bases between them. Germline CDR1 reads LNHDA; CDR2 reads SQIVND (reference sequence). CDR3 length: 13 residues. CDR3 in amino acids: CASSTGSQETQYF. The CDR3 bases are TGTGCCAGTAGTACGGGCAGCCAAGAGACCCAGTACTTC.

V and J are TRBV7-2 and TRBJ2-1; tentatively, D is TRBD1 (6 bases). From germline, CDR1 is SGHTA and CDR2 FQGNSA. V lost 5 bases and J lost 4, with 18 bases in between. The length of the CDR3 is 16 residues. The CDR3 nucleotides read TGTGCCAGCAGCCCTAGTGGGGGCCCCCCTTACAATGAGCAGTTCTTC. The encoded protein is CASSPSGGPPYNEQFF.

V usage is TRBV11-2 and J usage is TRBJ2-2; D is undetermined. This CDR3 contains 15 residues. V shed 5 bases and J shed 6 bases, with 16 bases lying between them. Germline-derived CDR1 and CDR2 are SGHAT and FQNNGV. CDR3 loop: CASSPTLSDAGELFF. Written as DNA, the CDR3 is TGTGCCAGCAGCCCTACTTTGAGTGACGCCGGGGAGCTGTTTTTT.

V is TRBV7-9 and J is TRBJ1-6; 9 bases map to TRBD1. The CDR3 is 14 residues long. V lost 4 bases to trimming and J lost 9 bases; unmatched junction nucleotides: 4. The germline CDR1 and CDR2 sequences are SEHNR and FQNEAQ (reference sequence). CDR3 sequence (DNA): TGTGCCAGCAGCTCCGGGACAGGGTTTTCACCCCTCCACTTT. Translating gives CASSSGTGFSPLHF.

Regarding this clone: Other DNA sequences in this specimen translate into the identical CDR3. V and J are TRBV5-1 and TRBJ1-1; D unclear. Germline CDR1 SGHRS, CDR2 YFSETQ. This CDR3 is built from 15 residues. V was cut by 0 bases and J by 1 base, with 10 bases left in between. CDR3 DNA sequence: TGCGCCAGCAGCTTGGTGGGCCTGGGGAACACTGAAGCTTTCTTT. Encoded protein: CASSLVGLGNTEAFF.

The CDR3 region has the DNA TGTGCCAGCAGCGCCCTCAGTGGGACTAACTATGGCTACACCTTC. Translated: CASSALSGTNYGYTF. The V gene is TRBV9, the J gene TRBJ1-2; D unresolved. This CDR3 contains 15 residues. The V end was cut by 3 bases, the J end by 0 bases, with 12 bases between. CDR1 is SGDLS, CDR2 YYNGEE, per germline.

The chain's CDR3 is CASSPSGTGREKLFF. In DNA form, the CDR3 reads TGTGCCAGCAGTCCTTCCGGGACAGGGCGCGAAAAACTGTTTTTT. The V call is TRBV28, the J call TRBJ1-4; TRBD1 matches at 9 bases. Looked up from germline, CDR1 is MDHEN and CDR2 is SYDVKM. The V gene end was trimmed by 5 bases and the J gene end by 8 bases; junction bases not matched to a gene: 9. This CDR3 is built from 15 residues.

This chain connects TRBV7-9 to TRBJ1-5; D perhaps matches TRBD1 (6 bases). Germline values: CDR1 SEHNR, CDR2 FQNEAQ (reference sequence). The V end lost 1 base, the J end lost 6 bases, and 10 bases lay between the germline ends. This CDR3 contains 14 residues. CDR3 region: CASSLVGGLQPQHF. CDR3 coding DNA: TGTGCCAGCAGCTTAGTCGGGGGGCTTCAGCCCCAGCATTTT.

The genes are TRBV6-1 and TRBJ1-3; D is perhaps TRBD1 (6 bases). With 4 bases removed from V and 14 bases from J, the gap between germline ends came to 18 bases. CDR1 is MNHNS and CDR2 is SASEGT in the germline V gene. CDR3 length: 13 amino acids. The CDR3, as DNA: TGTGCCAGCAGTGCACAGGGATGGGCTGCACTATATTTT. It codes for CASSAQGWAALYF.

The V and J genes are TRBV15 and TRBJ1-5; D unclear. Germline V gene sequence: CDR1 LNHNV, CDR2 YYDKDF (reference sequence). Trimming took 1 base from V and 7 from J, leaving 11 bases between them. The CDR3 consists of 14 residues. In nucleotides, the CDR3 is TGTGCCACCAGCAGAGGAGGGTTTGGCCAGCCCCAGCATTTT. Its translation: CATSRGGFGQPQHF.

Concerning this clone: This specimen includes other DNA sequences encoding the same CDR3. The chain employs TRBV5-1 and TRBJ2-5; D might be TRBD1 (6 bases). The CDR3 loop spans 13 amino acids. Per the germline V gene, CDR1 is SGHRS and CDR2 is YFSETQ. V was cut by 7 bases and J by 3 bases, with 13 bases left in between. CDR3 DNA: TGCGCCAGCTCGAGAGGGGACAAAGAGACCCAGTACTTC. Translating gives CASSRGDKETQYF.

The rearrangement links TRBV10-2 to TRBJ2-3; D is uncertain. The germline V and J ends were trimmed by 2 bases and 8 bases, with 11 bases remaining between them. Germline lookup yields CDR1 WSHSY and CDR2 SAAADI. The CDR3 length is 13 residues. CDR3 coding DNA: TGCGCCAGCAGTGAGAGGCCCCGAGGTACGCAGTATTTT. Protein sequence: CASSERPRGTQYF.

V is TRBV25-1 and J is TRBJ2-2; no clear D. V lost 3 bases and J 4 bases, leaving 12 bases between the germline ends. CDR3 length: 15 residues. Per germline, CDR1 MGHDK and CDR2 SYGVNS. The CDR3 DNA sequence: TGTGCCAGCAGTGACCCCGGAGTCCTCACCGGGGAGCTGTTTTTT. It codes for CASSDPGVLTGELFF.

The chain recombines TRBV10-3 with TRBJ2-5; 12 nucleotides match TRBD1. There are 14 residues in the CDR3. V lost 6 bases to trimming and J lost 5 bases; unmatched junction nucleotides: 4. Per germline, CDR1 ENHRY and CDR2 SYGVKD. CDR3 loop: CAIRGTGGDETQYF. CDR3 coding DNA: TGTGCCATCAGGGGGACAGGGGGCGACGAGACCCAGTACTTC.

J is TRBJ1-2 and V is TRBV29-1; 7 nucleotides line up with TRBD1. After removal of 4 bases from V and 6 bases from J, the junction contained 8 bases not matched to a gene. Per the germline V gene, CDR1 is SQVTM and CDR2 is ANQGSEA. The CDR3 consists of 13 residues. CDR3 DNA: TGCAGCGTTGGACAGGGATTGGCAGATGGCTACACCTTC. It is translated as CSVGQGLADGYTF.

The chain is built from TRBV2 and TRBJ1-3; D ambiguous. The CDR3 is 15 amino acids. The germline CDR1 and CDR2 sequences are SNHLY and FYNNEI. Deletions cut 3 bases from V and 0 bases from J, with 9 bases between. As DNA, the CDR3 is TGTGCCAGCAGTGAGTGGGCCTACTCTGGAAACACCATATATTTT. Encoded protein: CASSEWAYSGNTIYF.

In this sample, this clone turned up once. CDR3: CASSFNSFSGYTF. In DNA form, the CDR3 reads TGTGCCAGCAGCTTTAACAGTTTTTCCGGCTACACCTTC. The rearrangement links TRBV7-9 to TRBJ1-2; no reliable D call. This CDR3 has 13 amino acids. V was cut by 3 bases and J by 8 bases, with 13 bases left in between. Germline CDR1 reads SEHNR; CDR2 reads FQNEAQ (reference sequence).

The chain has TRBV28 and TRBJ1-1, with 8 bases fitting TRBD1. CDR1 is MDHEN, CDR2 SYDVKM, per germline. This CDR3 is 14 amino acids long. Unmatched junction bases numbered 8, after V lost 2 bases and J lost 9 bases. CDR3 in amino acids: CASSLQGAQGKAFF. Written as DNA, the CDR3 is TGTGCCAGCAGTTTACAGGGGGCGCAGGGAAAAGCTTTCTTT.

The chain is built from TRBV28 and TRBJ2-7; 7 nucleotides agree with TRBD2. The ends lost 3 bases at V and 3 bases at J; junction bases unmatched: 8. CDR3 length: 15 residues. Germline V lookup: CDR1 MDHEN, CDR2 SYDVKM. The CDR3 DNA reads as TGTGCCAGCAGTTTCCCCGCGGGAGATGTCTACGAGCAGTACTTC. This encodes CASSFPAGDVYEQYF.

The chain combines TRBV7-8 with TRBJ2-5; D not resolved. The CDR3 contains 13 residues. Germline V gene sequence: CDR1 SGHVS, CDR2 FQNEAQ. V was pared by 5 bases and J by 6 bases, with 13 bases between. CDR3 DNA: TGTGCCAGCAGCCCCCAGACTGGGCAGACCCAGTACTTC. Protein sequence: CASSPQTGQTQYF.

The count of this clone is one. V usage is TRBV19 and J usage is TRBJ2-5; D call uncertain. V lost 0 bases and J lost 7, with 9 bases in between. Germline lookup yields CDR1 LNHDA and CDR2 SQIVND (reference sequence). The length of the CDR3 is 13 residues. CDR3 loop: CASSIETRRTQYF. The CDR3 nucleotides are TGTGCCAGTAGTATAGAGACGAGAAGGACCCAGTACTTC.

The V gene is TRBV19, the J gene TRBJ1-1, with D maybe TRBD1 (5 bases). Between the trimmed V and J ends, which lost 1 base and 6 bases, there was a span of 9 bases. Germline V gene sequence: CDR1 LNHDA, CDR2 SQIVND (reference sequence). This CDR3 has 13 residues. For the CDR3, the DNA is TGTGCCAGTAGTATAGGAGTGGGGGCTGAAGCTTTCTTT. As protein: CASSIGVGAEAFF.

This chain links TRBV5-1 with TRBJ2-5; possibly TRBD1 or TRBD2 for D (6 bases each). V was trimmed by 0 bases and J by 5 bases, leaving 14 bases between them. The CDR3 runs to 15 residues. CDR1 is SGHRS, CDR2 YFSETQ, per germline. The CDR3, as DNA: TGCGCCAGCAGCTTGGGTGTCGGGGGCCGGGAGACCCAGTACTTC. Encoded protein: CASSLGVGGRETQYF.

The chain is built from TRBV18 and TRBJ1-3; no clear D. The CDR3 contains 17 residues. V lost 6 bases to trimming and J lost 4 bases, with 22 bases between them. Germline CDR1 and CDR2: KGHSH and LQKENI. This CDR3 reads CASSPLQGNPGGNTIYF. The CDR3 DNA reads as TGTGCCAGCTCGCCCCTTCAAGGGAACCCGGGAGGAAACACCATATATTTT.

The CDR3 DNA reads TGTGCCAGCACCAGGGGTAGGGATAATTCACCCCTCCACTTT. It yields the protein CASTRGRDNSPLHF. The chain couples TRBV27 to TRBJ1-6; a weak D match, TRBD1 (6 bases). V lost 7 bases and J 5 bases, leaving 12 bases between the germline ends. Germline CDR1 and CDR2: MNHEY and SMNVEV (reference sequence). The CDR3 runs to 14 residues.

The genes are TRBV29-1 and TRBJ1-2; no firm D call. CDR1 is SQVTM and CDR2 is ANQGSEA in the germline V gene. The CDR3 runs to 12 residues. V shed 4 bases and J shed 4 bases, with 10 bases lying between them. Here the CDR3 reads CSVVSVLYGYTF. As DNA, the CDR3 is TGCAGCGTTGTTTCAGTTCTCTATGGCTACACCTTC.

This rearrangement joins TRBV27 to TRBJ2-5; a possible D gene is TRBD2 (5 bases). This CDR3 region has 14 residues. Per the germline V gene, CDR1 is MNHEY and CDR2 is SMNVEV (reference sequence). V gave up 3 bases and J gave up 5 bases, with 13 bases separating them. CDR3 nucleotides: TGTGCCAGCAGTTTCGACGCTAGCTATGAGACCCAGTACTTC. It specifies CASSFDASYETQYF.